The rows below give T cell receptor beta chains drawn from one sample of a study of patients and donors after allogeneic stem cell transplantation. MiXCR, run by TCRdb on the RT-PCR reads, gives a single entry per CDR3 protein. Of 400,000 to 450,000 distinct CDR3 sequences in the sample, roughly 16% were seen once. The sequenced sample was blood, either unsorted or a sorted T cell fraction (not recorded which). The receptors shown here come from a human donor who was either an allogeneic HSCT recipient or a stem cell or donor lymphocyte infusion donor (not recorded which). It is not recorded whose cells these are; they may come from a transplant donor. Both conserved end residues are trimmed from each CDR3.

v_call: TRBV5-1
cdr3_length: 13
j_call: TRBJ1-6
cdr3_aa: ASSLRTANNSPLH

v_call: TRBV4-1
cdr3_length: 16
j_call: TRBJ2-2
cdr3_aa: ASSQLTSGRARTGELF

v_call: TRBV14
cdr3_length: 13
j_call: TRBJ2-6
cdr3_aa: HLRRGRTGANVLT

v_call: TRBV5-1
cdr3_length: 14
j_call: TRBJ2-1
cdr3_aa: ASSSIGQYPYNEQF

v_call: TRBV5-1
cdr3_length: 12
j_call: TRBJ1-1
cdr3_aa: ASSLGSGRPEAF

v_call: TRBV6-8
cdr3_length: 13
j_call: TRBJ2-7
cdr3_aa: ASSERLAGGYEQY

v_call: TRBV12-3/TRBV12-4
cdr3_length: 12
j_call: TRBJ1-6
cdr3_aa: ASKPGQAYSPLH

v_call: TRBV21-1
cdr3_length: 17
j_call: TRBJ2-7
cdr3_aa: ASRFPTIFKQGGFYEQY

v_call: TRBV18
cdr3_length: 11
j_call: TRBJ2-1
cdr3_aa: ASSPRSGNEQF

v_call: TRBV6-1
cdr3_length: 14
j_call: TRBJ1-5
cdr3_aa: ASSPEGASLNQPQH

v_call: TRBV9
cdr3_length: 14
j_call: TRBJ2-5
cdr3_aa: ASSSTGLAGVETQY

v_call: TRBV4-1
cdr3_length: 9
j_call: TRBJ2-7
cdr3_aa: ASSEGLGQY

v_call: TRBV21-1
cdr3_length: 11
j_call: TRBJ2-1
cdr3_aa: ASSFTGTMAQF

v_call: TRBV5-1
cdr3_length: 15
j_call: TRBJ2-5
cdr3_aa: ASSLAVTSGDQETQY

v_call: TRBV30
cdr3_length: 15
j_call: TRBJ1-2
cdr3_aa: AWSVPGGIDRVYGYT

v_call: TRBV20-1
cdr3_length: 13
j_call: TRBJ2-3
cdr3_aa: SAIEASGGKDTQY

v_call: TRBV15
cdr3_length: 15
j_call: TRBJ2-1
cdr3_aa: ATSRDRGPSSYNEQF

v_call: TRBV6-6
cdr3_length: 9
j_call: TRBJ2-1
cdr3_aa: ASSPPDEQF

v_call: TRBV20-1
cdr3_length: 12
j_call: TRBJ2-3
cdr3_aa: SAQAGAGADTQY

v_call: TRBV6-5
cdr3_length: 11
j_call: TRBJ1-3
cdr3_aa: ASSYGAGNTIY

v_call: TRBV20-1
cdr3_length: 13
j_call: TRBJ2-1
cdr3_aa: SATSDFPPTNEQF

v_call: TRBV20-1
cdr3_length: 15
j_call: TRBJ2-2
cdr3_aa: SARPRTSGSSTGELF

v_call: TRBV6-5
cdr3_length: 12
j_call: TRBJ2-3
cdr3_aa: ASSFEDSTDTQY

v_call: TRBV7-6
cdr3_length: 11
j_call: TRBJ2-7
cdr3_aa: ASSPAQAYEQY

v_call: TRBV9
cdr3_length: 11
j_call: TRBJ2-1
cdr3_aa: ASSVAPDREWF

v_call: TRBV20-1
cdr3_length: 12
j_call: TRBJ1-4
cdr3_aa: SAREGRSNEKLF

v_call: TRBV15
cdr3_length: 15
j_call: TRBJ1-1
cdr3_aa: ATSRGQKSLMNTEAF

v_call: TRBV3-1
cdr3_length: 19
j_call: TRBJ2-6
cdr3_aa: ASSQVWVKTSGNSGANVLT

v_call: TRBV15
cdr3_length: 13
j_call: TRBJ2-5
cdr3_aa: ATSSPSGPLETQY

v_call: TRBV20-1
cdr3_length: 9
j_call: TRBJ2-5
cdr3_aa: SAAGEETQY

v_call: TRBV15
cdr3_length: 12
j_call: TRBJ2-3
cdr3_aa: ATSRGNFPDTQY

v_call: TRBV6-5
cdr3_length: 13
j_call: TRBJ1-6
cdr3_aa: ASSSRTDYNSPLH

v_call: TRBV14
cdr3_length: 13
j_call: TRBJ2-3
cdr3_aa: ASSTLWGSTDTQY

v_call: TRBV5-1
cdr3_length: 12
j_call: TRBJ2-7
cdr3_aa: ASSLVQGPPEQY

v_call: TRBV27
cdr3_length: 16
j_call: TRBJ1-1
cdr3_aa: ASSLLAPLTGRGTEAF

v_call: TRBV27
cdr3_length: 14
j_call: TRBJ2-7
cdr3_aa: ASSPTLVSPTYEQY

v_call: TRBV11-3
cdr3_length: 15
j_call: TRBJ2-6
cdr3_aa: ASSLLRGRAGANVLT

v_call: TRBV4-1
cdr3_length: 13
j_call: TRBJ2-3
cdr3_aa: ASSQESRQTDTQY

v_call: TRBV20-1
cdr3_length: 15
j_call: TRBJ2-1
cdr3_aa: SARDVDGGGFYNEQF

v_call: TRBV5-1
cdr3_length: 12
j_call: TRBJ1-2
cdr3_aa: ASSSGQGYYGYT

v_call: TRBV5-1
cdr3_length: 13
j_call: TRBJ2-7
cdr3_aa: ASSLETPTPYEQY

v_call: TRBV6-2/TRBV6-3
cdr3_length: 13
j_call: TRBJ2-1
cdr3_aa: ASRATGGGHNEQF

v_call: TRBV12-3/TRBV12-4
cdr3_length: 12
j_call: TRBJ1-1
cdr3_aa: ASSLKGPLTEAF

v_call: TRBV12-3/TRBV12-4
cdr3_length: 13
j_call: TRBJ2-3
cdr3_aa: ASSLGGFGADTQY

v_call: TRBV7-9
cdr3_length: 11
j_call: TRBJ1-3
cdr3_aa: ANSGASGNTIY

v_call: TRBV5-1
cdr3_length: 12
j_call: TRBJ2-2
cdr3_aa: ASSLAWNTGELF

v_call: TRBV27
cdr3_length: 13
j_call: TRBJ2-7
cdr3_aa: ASSLTTGSSYEQY

v_call: TRBV15
cdr3_length: 11
j_call: TRBJ1-3
cdr3_aa: ATSRQQGNTIY

v_call: TRBV27
cdr3_length: 16
j_call: TRBJ2-1
cdr3_aa: ASSRGGLAGAAYNEQF

v_call: TRBV14
cdr3_length: 11
j_call: TRBJ2-7
cdr3_aa: ASSWDRGHEQY

v_call: TRBV5-1
cdr3_length: 15
j_call: TRBJ2-5
cdr3_aa: ASSSGLAGGDLETQY

v_call: TRBV10-3
cdr3_length: 13
j_call: TRBJ2-1
cdr3_aa: ASSQDSGANNEQF

v_call: TRBV20-1
cdr3_length: 12
j_call: TRBJ2-2
cdr3_aa: SAYSGKNTGELF

v_call: TRBV7-2
cdr3_length: 14
j_call: TRBJ2-7
cdr3_aa: ASSLGPGGSSYEQY

v_call: TRBV11-2
cdr3_length: 12
j_call: TRBJ2-3
cdr3_aa: ASSLAAKSHTQY